Listed below are T cell receptor beta chains from one sample, sequenced in a study of cytomegalovirus exposure and HLA in healthy donors. Sequencing used immunoSEQ multiplex PCR; TCRdb keeps in-frame clones, though not all of them. The sample holds over 100,000 clones, approximately 73% seen once. The sequenced sample consisted of PBMCs. These receptors originate from a man aged 40-49 years in good health and CMV-seronegative. CDR3s include the opening cysteine and the closing phenylalanine or tryptophan. D genes are given only for firm matches. Some rows have no size entry. The others give once, few or many, or a class for an expanded clone.

D gene	clone size	V gene	J gene	CDR3 protein	CDR3 DNA
.	.	TRBV11-2	TRBJ1-6	CASSLVGGQAASPLHF	TGTGCCAGCAGCTTAGTCGGGGGGCAGGCCGCTTCACCCCTCCACTTT
TRBD1	.	TRBV29-1	TRBJ1-2	CSTTPDRDNYGYTF	TGCAGCACTACCCCGGACAGGGATAACTATGGCTACACCTTC
.	.	TRBV6-5	TRBJ1-1	CASSYQGSETEAFF	TGTGCCAGCAGTTACCAGGGATCGGAAACTGAAGCTTTCTTT
TRBD1	.	TRBV4-2	TRBJ1-2	CASSQPGQGFPSYGYTF	TGTGCCAGCAGCCAGCCGGGACAGGGCTTCCCGTCCTATGGCTACACCTTC
TRBD2	.	TRBV9	TRBJ2-1	CASSVSGGAGDEQFF	TGTGCCAGCAGCGTTAGCGGGGGGGCCGGTGATGAGCAGTTCTTC
TRBD1	.	TRBV5-1	TRBJ1-1	CASSGGQGASTEAFF	TGCGCCAGCAGTGGGGGACAGGGGGCAAGTACTGAAGCTTTCTTT
TRBD1	.	TRBV4-1	TRBJ2-7	CASSLDRTYEQYF	TGCGCCAGCAGCCTGGACAGGACCTACGAGCAGTACTTC
TRBD1	.	TRBV4-3	TRBJ2-1	CASSQDPVTGGRDEQFF	TGCGCCAGCAGCCAAGATCCGGTGACAGGGGGTCGGGATGAGCAGTTCTTC
.	.	TRBV28	TRBJ2-7	CASRSTGYYEQYF	TGTGCCAGCAGGTCGACAGGCTATTACGAGCAGTACTTC
.	.	TRBV9	TRBJ1-5	CASSVGASGPQHF	TGTGCCAGCAGCGTAGGGGCCTCCGGGCCCCAGCATTTT
TRBD1	.	TRBV10-3	TRBJ1-2	CAISEIPGQSNGYTF	TGTGCCATCAGTGAGATACCGGGACAGTCGAATGGCTACACCTTC
TRBD2	.	TRBV7-2	TRBJ2-2	CASSARTSRKIGELFF	TGTGCCAGCAGCGCACGGACTAGTAGGAAGATCGGGGAGCTGTTTTTT
.	.	TRBV7-8	TRBJ1-2	CASSFQGNYGYTF	TGTGCCAGCAGCTTTCAGGGGAACTATGGCTACACCTTC
TRBD1	few	TRBV5-1	TRBJ1-6	CASSLGTAVGDNSPLHF	TGCGCCAGCAGCCTCGGGACAGCAGTGGGGGATAATTCACCCCTCCACTTT
.	.	TRBV7-8	TRBJ2-7	CASSLRDEQYF	TGTGCCAGCAGCTTGAGGGACGAGCAGTACTTC
.	.	TRBV6-1	TRBJ1-5	CASSEVPGGNQPQHF	TGTGCCAGCAGTGAAGTCCCGGGTGGCAATCAGCCCCAGCATTTT
TRBD1	.	TRBV5-1	TRBJ1-1	CASSSGQGATNTEAFF	TGCGCCAGCAGCTCCGGACAGGGGGCAACGAACACTGAAGCTTTCTTT
.	.	TRBV7-6	TRBJ2-7	CASSLAQGDEQYF	TGTGCCAGCAGCTTAGCGCAAGGGGACGAGCAGTACTTC
.	.	TRBV7-2	TRBJ1-4	CASSWFRGNEKLFF	TGTGCCAGCAGTTGGTTTCGGGGGAATGAAAAACTGTTTTTT
TRBD1	.	TRBV5-1	TRBJ2-3	CASSGGQGRTDTQYF	TGCGCCAGCAGCGGAGGACAGGGGCGCACAGATACGCAGTATTTT
.	.	TRBV25-1	TRBJ2-1	CASSESGMAGEQFF	TGTGCCAGCAGTGAATCAGGTATGGCGGGTGAGCAGTTCTTC
TRBD2	.	TRBV5-1	TRBJ2-2	CASSLELAGRNTGELFF	TGCGCCAGCAGCTTGGAACTAGCGGGGAGGAACACCGGGGAGCTGTTTTTT
TRBD2	.	TRBV7-2	TRBJ2-1	CASSRELAGDNEQFF	TGTGCCAGCAGCCGCGAACTAGCGGGAGACAATGAGCAGTTCTTC
TRBD2	.	TRBV10-3	TRBJ2-1	CAIRTSGQPNEQFF	TGTGCCATCAGGACTAGCGGACAACCCAATGAGCAGTTCTTC
TRBD2	.	TRBV11-1	TRBJ2-5	CASSLGPGREQETQYF	TGTGCCAGCAGCTTAGGTCCAGGGAGGGAGCAAGAGACCCAGTACTTC
TRBD1	few	TRBV7-9	TRBJ2-2	CASSSGTGGVGELFF	TGTGCCAGCAGCTCCGGGACAGGGGGAGTTGGGGAGCTGTTTTTT
.	.	TRBV18	TRBJ2-7	CASSPGRGAYEQYF	TGTGCCAGCTCTCCGGGCAGGGGGGCCTACGAGCAGTACTTC
TRBD1	few	TRBV10-3	TRBJ2-7	CAISPGQTYEQYF	TGTGCCATCAGCCCGGGACAGACATACGAGCAGTACTTC
.	few	TRBV6-1	TRBJ2-2	CASSVRGATGELFF	TGTGCCAGCAGTGTCAGGGGAGCGACCGGGGAGCTGTTTTTT
.	.	TRBV9	TRBJ2-1	CASSVGGFNSYNEQFF	TGTGCCAGCAGCGTAGGAGGGTTTAACTCCTACAATGAGCAGTTCTTC
.	.	TRBV4-1	TRBJ1-1	CASSPIEEGQAFF	TGCGCCAGCAGCCCGATTGAGGAGGGCCAAGCTTTCTTT
TRBD1	once	TRBV4-2	TRBJ1-5	CASSQETDRGGNQPQHF	TGTGCCAGCAGCCAAGAAACGGACAGGGGAGGCAATCAGCCCCAGCATTTT
.	few	TRBV12-5	TRBJ2-2	CASGLAAGDTVLPNTGELFF	TGTGCTAGTGGTTTAGCCGCTGGGGACACAGTACTTCCGAACACCGGGGAGCTGTTTTTT
.	few	TRBV7-2	TRBJ2-7	CASSLVRVGEQYF	TGTGCCAGCAGCTTAGTGCGGGTTGGCGAGCAGTACTTC
TRBD2	.	TRBV7-9	TRBJ2-3	CASSIGTSGGSTDTQYF	TGTGCCAGCAGCATCGGGACTAGCGGGGGTAGCACAGATACGCAGTATTTT
.	.	TRBV11-2	TRBJ1-4	CASSLWSSGEKLFF	TGTGCCAGCAGCTTGTGGAGTAGCGGTGAAAAACTGTTTTTT
.	few	TRBV6-5	TRBJ1-3	CASSYSRQLGNTIYF	TGTGCCAGCAGTTACTCAAGACAGCTGGGAAACACCATATATTTT
TRBD1	.	TRBV7-7	TRBJ2-7	CASSMGQGGEQYF	TGTGCTAGCAGCATGGGACAGGGTGGCGAGCAGTACTTC
.	.	TRBV10-3	TRBJ1-3	CAISETGSGNTIYF	TGTGCCATCAGTGAGACAGGGTCTGGAAACACCATATATTTT
TRBD2	.	TRBV7-2	TRBJ2-2	CASDFVETSGYTGELFF	TGTGCCAGCGACTTTGTGGAGACTAGCGGTTACACCGGGGAGCTGTTTTTT
TRBD1	.	TRBV7-9	TRBJ2-1	CASSLEGQGVVEQFF	TGTGCCAGCAGCTTAGAGGGACAGGGGGTCGTTGAGCAGTTCTTC
.	.	TRBV9	TRBJ1-2	CASSVVSDTYYGYTF	TGTGCCAGCAGCGTAGTGTCCGACACATACTATGGCTACACCTTC
TRBD1	.	TRBV6-5	TRBJ1-5	CASSYTGDQPQHF	TGTGCCAGCAGTTATACAGGGGATCAGCCCCAGCATTTT
TRBD1	.	TRBV13	TRBJ1-4	CASSSDRGSGKLFF	TGTGCCAGCAGCTCAGACAGGGGGAGTGGAAAACTGTTTTTT
.	few	TRBV7-8	TRBJ2-7	CASSLRQSSYEQYF	TGTGCCAGCAGCCTACGACAGAGCTCCTACGAGCAGTACTTC
.	.	TRBV29-1	TRBJ1-1	CSVGRGNTEAFF	TGCAGCGTTGGACGGGGGAACACTGAAGCTTTCTTT
TRBD1	.	TRBV19	TRBJ1-2	CASSPRTGGLNYGYTF	TGTGCCAGTAGTCCGCGGACAGGGGGCCTTAACTATGGCTACACCTTC
.	.	TRBV29-1	TRBJ2-2	CSVQGLSTGELFF	TGCAGCGTTCAGGGTTTGAGCACCGGGGAGCTGTTTTTT
.	.	TRBV6-5	TRBJ2-3	CASKPKHPGSDTQYF	TGTGCCAGCAAGCCCAAGCACCCGGGTTCAGATACGCAGTATTTT
.	.	TRBV7-2	TRBJ2-7	CASRSAGYEQYF	TGTGCCAGCAGGTCGGCGGGTTACGAGCAGTACTTC
.	.	TRBV7-3	TRBJ2-3	CASSAGFATDTQYF	TGTGCCAGCAGCGCCGGGTTCGCCACAGATACGCAGTATTTT
.	few	TRBV5-1	TRBJ1-3	CASSSEPGNTIYF	TGCGCCAGCAGCTCCGAGCCTGGAAACACCATATATTTT
.	once	TRBV2	TRBJ1-1	CASRLTVNTEAFF	TGTGCCAGCAGATTGACAGTGAACACTGAAGCTTTCTTT